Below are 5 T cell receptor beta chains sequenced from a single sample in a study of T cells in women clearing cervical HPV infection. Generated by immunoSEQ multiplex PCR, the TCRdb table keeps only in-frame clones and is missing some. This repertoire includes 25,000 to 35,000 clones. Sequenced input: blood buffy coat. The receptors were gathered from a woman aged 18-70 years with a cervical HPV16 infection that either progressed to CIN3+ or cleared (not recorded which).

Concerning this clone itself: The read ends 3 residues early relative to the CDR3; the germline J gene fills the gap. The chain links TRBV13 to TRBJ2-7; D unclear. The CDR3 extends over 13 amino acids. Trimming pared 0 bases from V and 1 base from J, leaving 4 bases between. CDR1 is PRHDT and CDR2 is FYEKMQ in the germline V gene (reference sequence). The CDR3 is CASSLGRSYEQYF. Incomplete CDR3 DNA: TGTGCCAGCAGCTTAGGCAGGTCCTACGAG.

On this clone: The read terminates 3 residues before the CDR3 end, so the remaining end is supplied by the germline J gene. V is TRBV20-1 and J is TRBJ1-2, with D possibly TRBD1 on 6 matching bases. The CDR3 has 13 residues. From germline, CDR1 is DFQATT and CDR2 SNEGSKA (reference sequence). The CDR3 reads CSARTRGAPGYTF. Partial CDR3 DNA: TGCAGTGCTAGAACACGGGGGGCGCCGGGC.

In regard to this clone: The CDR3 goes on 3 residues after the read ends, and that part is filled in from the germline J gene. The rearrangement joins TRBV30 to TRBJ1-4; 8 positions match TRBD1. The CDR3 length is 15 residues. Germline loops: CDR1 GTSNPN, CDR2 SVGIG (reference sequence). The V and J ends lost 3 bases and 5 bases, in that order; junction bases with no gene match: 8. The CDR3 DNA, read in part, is TGTGCCTGGAGCCCGGGACAGGCGTTAAATGAAAAA. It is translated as CAWSPGQALNEK. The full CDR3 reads CAWSPGQALNEKLFF.

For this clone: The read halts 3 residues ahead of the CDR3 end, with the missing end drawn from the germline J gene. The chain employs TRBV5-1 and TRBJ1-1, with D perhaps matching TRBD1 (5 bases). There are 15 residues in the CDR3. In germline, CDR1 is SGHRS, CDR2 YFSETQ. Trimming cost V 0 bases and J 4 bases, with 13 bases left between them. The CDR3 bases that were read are TGCGCCAGCAGCTTGGAAGGGGAGTCTGGCACTGAA. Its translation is CASSLEGESGTE. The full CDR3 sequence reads CASSLEGESGTEAFF.

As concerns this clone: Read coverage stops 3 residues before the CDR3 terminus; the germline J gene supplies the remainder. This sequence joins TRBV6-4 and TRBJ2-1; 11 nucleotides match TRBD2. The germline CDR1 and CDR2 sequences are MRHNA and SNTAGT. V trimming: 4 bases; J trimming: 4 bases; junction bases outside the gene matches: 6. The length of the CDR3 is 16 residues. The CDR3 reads CASSVGLAGAYNEQFF. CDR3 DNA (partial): TGTGCCAGCAGTGTCGGACTAGCGGGCGCATACAATGAG.